A selection of T cell receptor beta chains follows, all from one sample in a study of T cells in Graves' hyperthyroidism and ophthalmopathy. Using its own MiXCR run on the multiplex PCR reads, TCRdb lists one record per CDR3 protein. The data hold roughly 710,000 distinct CDR3 sequences, with roughly a third observed a single time. Sequenced material: blood. The receptors shown here come from a woman in her thirties or forties with Graves' hyperthyroidism. Both conserved end residues are part of each CDR3. D genes are given only for firm matches. Clone size appears in some rows only: once, few, many, or a class for an expanded clone.

D,V,J,size,CDR3,DNA
TRBD1,TRBV4-2,TRBJ1-4,.,CASSQERQGGEKLCF,TGTGCCAGCAGCCAAGAGCGACAGGGGGGCGAAAAACTGTGTTTT
.,TRBV29-1,TRBJ1-1,few,CSAGGGWGFGEAFF,TGCAGCGCTGGGGGGGGTTGGGGGTTTGGTGAAGCTTTCTTT
TRBD2,TRBV2,TRBJ2-5,many,CASSRTSHQETQYF,TGTGCCAGCAGTCGGACTAGCCACCAAGAGACCCAGTACTTC
.,TRBV6-2/TRBV6-3,TRBJ2-7,.,CASRTDPGYEQYF,TGTGCCAGCAGAACGGACCCAGGCTACGAGCAGTACTTC
.,TRBV9,TRBJ1-2,few,CASTSSNYGYTF,TGTGCCAGCACCTCAAGCAACTATGGCTACACCTTC
.,TRBV6-1,TRBJ1-1,.,CASRRWDMNTEAFF,TGTGCCAGCAGGCGTTGGGATATGAACACTGAAGCTTTCTTT
.,TRBV5-1,TRBJ1-4,.,CASSLARTTNEKLFF,TGCGCCAGCAGCTTGGCCCGGACAACTAATGAAAAACTGTTTTTT
.,TRBV7-2,TRBJ1-2,many,CASSSQVNYGYTF,TGTGCCAGCAGCTCACAAGTTAACTATGGCTACACCTTC
.,TRBV19,TRBJ1-5,.,CASSIPGSQPQHF,TGTGCCAGTAGTATTCCTGGAAGTCAGCCCCAGCATTTT
.,TRBV28,TRBJ1-2,.,CASSSEGDYGYTF,TGTGCCAGCAGTTCAGAGGGGGACTATGGCTACACCTTC